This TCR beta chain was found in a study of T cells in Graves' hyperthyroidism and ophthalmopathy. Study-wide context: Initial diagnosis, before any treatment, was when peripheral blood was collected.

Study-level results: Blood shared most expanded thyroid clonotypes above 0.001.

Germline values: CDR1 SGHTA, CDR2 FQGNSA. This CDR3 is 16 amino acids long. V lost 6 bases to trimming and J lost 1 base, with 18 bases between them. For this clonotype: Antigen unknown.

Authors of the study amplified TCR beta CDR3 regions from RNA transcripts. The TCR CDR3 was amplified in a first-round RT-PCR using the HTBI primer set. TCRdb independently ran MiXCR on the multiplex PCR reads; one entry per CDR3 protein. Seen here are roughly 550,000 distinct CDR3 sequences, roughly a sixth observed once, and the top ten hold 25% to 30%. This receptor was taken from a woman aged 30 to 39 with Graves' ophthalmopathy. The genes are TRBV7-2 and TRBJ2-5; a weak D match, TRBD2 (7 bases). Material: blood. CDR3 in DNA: TGTGCCAGCAGTTTATGGGGCGGGGGCCTCCAAGAGACCCAGTACTTC. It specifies CASSLWGGGLQETQYF.